One sample yielded the 9 T cell receptor beta chains listed below, sequenced in a study of T cells in Graves' hyperthyroidism and ophthalmopathy. RNA transcripts served as the template for amplifying TCR beta CDR3 regions. The TCR CDR3 was amplified in a first-round RT-PCR using the HTBI primer set. TCRdb fed the multiplex PCR reads into MiXCR, producing one record per CDR3 protein. The repertoire includes about 290,000 distinct CDR3 sequences, roughly an eighth of them detected once, and approximately 7.9% sits in the top ten. Sequencing input: blood. The receptor set was obtained from a woman aged 40 to 49 with Graves' hyperthyroidism.

This clonotype occurred many times. The chain employs TRBV28 and TRBJ1-5, with D unclear. In germline, CDR1 is MDHEN, CDR2 SYDVKM. The CDR3 contains 16 residues. V was trimmed by 6 bases and J by 0 bases, leaving 15 bases between them. CDR3 nucleotide sequence: TGTGCCAGCAGGGATACGGGCCGGCTTAGCAATCAGCCCCAGCATTTT. This encodes CASRDTGRLSNQPQHF.

V usage is TRBV7-2 and J usage is TRBJ2-7; perhaps TRBD1 as D (6 bases). CDR1 SGHTA and CDR2 FQGNSA come from the germline V gene. The CDR3 extends over 14 amino acids. V was shortened by 5 bases and J by 4 bases, with 15 bases between the two germline ends. The CDR3 reads CASSLTGTRYEQYF. The CDR3 DNA sequence: TGTGCCAGCAGCCTGACCGGGACACGGTACGAGCAGTACTTC.

This sequence joins TRBV3-1 and TRBJ2-5; D may be TRBD1 (5 bases). The CDR3 runs to 14 residues. Germline V gives CDR1 LGHDT, CDR2 YNNKEL (reference sequence). Trimming removed 5 bases from V and 5 bases from J, with 15 bases in between. The CDR3, as DNA: TGTGCCAGCAGCGAGACAGTCGGTTTGGAGACCCAGTACTTC. The encoded protein is CASSETVGLETQYF.

This clonotype was seen a handful of times. This CDR3 is CATQGATEAFF. In DNA, the CDR3 is TGTGCCACGCAGGGGGCCACTGAAGCTTTCTTT. The chain links TRBV19 to TRBJ1-1, with 8 bases aligning to TRBD1. The V gene end was trimmed by 10 bases and the J gene end by 4 bases; junction bases not matched to a gene: 2. This CDR3 is 11 amino acids long. Germline V CDR1 and CDR2: LNHDA, SQIVND (reference sequence).

The sample holds many counts of this clonotype. This chain connects TRBV30 to TRBJ2-1, with 10 bases matching TRBD2. The germline V gene has CDR1 GTSNPN and CDR2 SVGIG (reference sequence). Germline trimming cut 0 bases from V and 7 bases from J; bases unmatched to any gene: 6. The CDR3 loop spans 15 amino acids. CDR3 nucleotide sequence: TGTGCCTGGAGTGTACCAGCGGGAGGGGGTAATGAGCAGTTCTTC. Residues: CAWSVPAGGGNEQFF.

This clonotype appeared many times. V is TRBV7-2 and J is TRBJ2-1; D possibly corresponds to TRBD1 (6 bases). The CDR3 has 17 amino acids. The V end lost 2 bases, the J end lost 5 bases, and 19 bases lay between the germline ends. Germline-derived CDR1 and CDR2 are SGHTA and FQGNSA. CDR3 amino acids: CASSLRPTRGFHNEQFF. CDR3 bases: TGTGCCAGCAGCTTAAGACCTACTAGGGGGTTCCACAATGAGCAGTTCTTC.

This clonotype was observed many times. V is TRBV18 and J is TRBJ1-5, with D possibly TRBD1 on 5 matching bases. The ends were cut back, 5 bases at V and 7 bases at J, with 15 bases in the middle. The CDR3 covers 14 residues. CDR1 is KGHSH, CDR2 LQKENI, per germline. CDR3 in amino acids: CASSTGGYGQPQHF. CDR3 DNA sequence: TGTGCCAGCTCAACGGGGGGGTACGGCCAGCCCCAGCATTTT.

This clonotype came up many times. This chain connects TRBV2 to TRBJ1-2; 9 bases line up with TRBD1. Per the germline V gene, CDR1 is SNHLY and CDR2 is FYNNEI. Trimming took 3 bases from V and 9 from J; bases not matched to a gene: 14. The CDR3 sequence is 16 residues long. CDR3 amino acids: CASSDLPGQGFLRYTF. The CDR3 nucleotides are TGTGCCAGCAGTGACCTCCCGGGACAGGGCTTTTTGCGCTACACCTTC.

This clonotype has at least ten counts. The chain uses TRBV6-1 and TRBJ2-5; D tentatively reads TRBD1 or TRBD2 (5 bases each). This CDR3 is 16 amino acids long. Between the trimmed V and J ends, which lost 6 bases and 5 bases, there was a span of 22 bases. CDR1 and CDR2 from the germline V gene are MNHNS and SASEGT. The CDR3, as DNA: TGTGCCAGCAGGTCCCCAGGGAGAGGGACCCGGGAGACCCAGTACTTC. Its translation: CASRSPGRGTRETQYF.